The present TCR beta chain was sequenced within a study of T cell repertoires in cytomegalovirus infection. Turning to the study itself: Public TCR beta signatures marked donors with CMV infection and the matching HLA. Broader study findings: HLA-C-restricted CMV-specific TCR beta clonotypes were dominant in the ex vivo response. Summed public TCR beta family frequency identified CMV carriers bearing the relevant HLA.

As for this clonotype: Antigen unknown.

TCRdb reprocessed the reads with MiXCR, giving one entry per CDR3 protein. The repertoire holds 300,000 to 400,000 distinct CDR3 sequences, more than 8% seen once, with over 3.5% in the top ten. Sample: PBMCs. This receptor was obtained from a human donor in good health (CMV status not recorded). Some clones in this sample may be carry-over from other donors' samples.

The CDR3 here is CASISRTEQFF. The CDR3 DNA follows: TGTGCCAGCATCTCGCGTACTGAGCAGTTCTTC. The genes are TRBV7-2 and TRBJ2-1, with D hard to call. The CDR3 has 11 residues. Trimming took off 7 bases at V and 9 bases at J, with 10 bases between the two ends. Germline CDR1 reads SGHTA; CDR2 reads FQGNSA.